The 22 T cell receptor beta chains reported below all come from one sample, sequenced in a study of cytomegalovirus exposure and HLA in healthy donors. The PCR ran on 60 Vbeta and 13 Jbeta primers. The table came from immunoSEQ multiplex PCR; TCRdb's copy has only in-frame clones and leaves some out. Of about 150,000 clones in the sample, about two thirds were seen once. Sequenced sample: PBMCs. These receptors were collected from a man aged 50 to 59 in good health and CMV-seropositive.

The V and J genes are TRBV7-2 and TRBJ1-2, with no clear D. The CDR3 runs to 14 residues. Trimming took off 5 bases at V and 4 bases at J, with 14 bases between the two ends. CDR1 is SGHTA and CDR2 is FQGNSA in the germline V gene. CDR3 DNA: TGTGCCAGCAGCCCCACCGCGGCCAGCTATGGCTACACCTTC. Residues: CASSPTAASYGYTF.

This clone appeared a single time. The chain uses TRBV6-5 and TRBJ1-1; maybe TRBD1 (5 bases). V lost 0 bases to trimming and J lost 1 base, with 9 bases between them. The CDR3 consists of 15 residues. The germline CDR1 and CDR2 sequences are MNHEY and SVGAGI. DNA of the CDR3: TGTGCCAGCAGTTACTCGGGAAGGGGGAACACTGAAGCTTTCTTT. Its protein is CASSYSGRGNTEAFF.

This clone was seen once. The CDR3 region is CASSSRTSGATGELFF. The CDR3 nucleotides read TGCGCCAGCAGCTCTCGGACTAGCGGGGCTACCGGGGAGCTGTTTTTT. The chain is built from TRBV5-1 and TRBJ2-2; TRBD2 matches 12 bases. This CDR3 contains 16 residues. The V gene end was trimmed by 3 bases and the J gene end by 5 bases; junction bases not matched to a gene: 5. The germline V gene encodes CDR1 SGHRS and CDR2 YFSETQ.

This clone occurred a few times. The V and J genes are TRBV7-2 and TRBJ1-3, with a tentative D call TRBD1 (5 bases). Germline CDR1 reads SGHTA; CDR2 reads FQGNSA. The CDR3 has 15 amino acids. The ends were cut back, 4 bases at V and 6 bases at J, with 16 bases in the middle. CDR3 in DNA: TGTGCCAGCAGCTCCCAGGGAAACCAGCCAAACACCATATATTTT. Protein sequence: CASSSQGNQPNTIYF.

The chain joins TRBV4-1 to TRBJ1-1, with TRBD1 as a possible D gene (5 bases). Trimming left V 4 bases short and J 1 base short, with 13 bases between. CDR3 length: 15 amino acids. CDR1 is MGHRA and CDR2 is YSYEKL in the germline V gene. The DNA of the CDR3 is TGCGCCAGCAGCCCTACGGGACTTCCGAACACTGAAGCTTTCTTT. Its protein product is CASSPTGLPNTEAFF.

With regard to this clone: The junction differs from germline at one of its ends, possibly a read error. The chain has TRBV6-5 and TRBJ2-1; TRBD1 aligns across 9 bases. The CDR3 length is 14 residues. Germline V gene data show CDR1 as MNHEY and CDR2 as SVGAGI. The CDR3 bases are TGTGCCGGCAGAAGACAGGGGGATTCCCGGGAGCAGTTCTTC. This encodes CAGRRQGDSREQFF.

The J gene is TRBJ2-1, the V gene TRBV21-1; the table's D call TRBD2 went unverified against the DNA. TRBV21-1 is annotated as a pseudogene. The CDR3 totals 21 residues. CDR3 amino acids: CASSSIGRASGTRGVYNEQFF. CDR3 coding DNA: TGTGCCAGCAGTTCAATAGGGCGGGCTAGCGGGACTAGAGGAGTGTACAATGAGCAGTTCTTC.

This sequence joins TRBV2 and TRBJ1-5, with a weak D call TRBD1 (5 bases). Germline assignment: CDR1 SNHLY and CDR2 FYNNEI. V lost 9 bases and J 1 base, leaving 7 bases between the germline ends. The CDR3 has 12 residues. CDR3 region: CASRQSNQPQHF. The CDR3 coding sequence is TGTGCCAGTCGACAGAGCAATCAGCCCCAGCATTTT.

The CDR3 is CASSAGLAGRYNEQFF. CDR3 bases: TGTGCCAGCAGCGCCGGACTAGCGGGACGGTACAATGAGCAGTTCTTC. The V gene is TRBV9, the J gene TRBJ2-1; 12 bases agree with TRBD2. Trimming at V came to 3 bases and at J to 4 bases, leaving 5 bases not matched to a gene. CDR1 is SGDLS and CDR2 is YYNGEE in the germline V gene. The CDR3 sequence is 16 residues long.

The genes are TRBV12-5 and TRBJ1-1, with D possibly matching TRBD1 (5 bases). Between the trimmed V and J ends, which lost 4 bases and 1 base, there was a span of 10 bases. Germline values: CDR1 LGHNT, CDR2 FRNRAP. There are 14 residues in the CDR3. The CDR3 spells CASGWTRKNTEAFF. The CDR3 region has the DNA TGTGCTAGTGGTTGGACAAGAAAGAACACTGAAGCTTTCTTT.

The CDR3 DNA is TGTGCCAGCAGTCAAGGACAGGGGGCGCGTACTGAAGCTTTCTTT. Protein sequence: CASSQGQGARTEAFF. The chain recombines TRBV6-1 with TRBJ1-1; 11 bases agree with TRBD1. V lost 5 bases, J lost 5 bases, and 7 bases stayed unmatched. The CDR3 has 15 residues. Looked up from germline, CDR1 is MNHNS and CDR2 is SASEGT.

The chain recombines TRBV28 with TRBJ1-1; the match to TRBD1 covers 8 bases. Per the germline V gene, CDR1 is MDHEN and CDR2 is SYDVKM. V lost 1 base to trimming and J lost 4 bases; unmatched junction nucleotides: 11. The CDR3 totals 17 residues. The CDR3 region is CASSLLTGQDRSTEAFF. For the CDR3, the DNA is TGTGCCAGCAGTTTATTGACGGGACAGGACAGGAGCACTGAAGCTTTCTTT.

This clone has a single count. The V call is TRBV6-1, the J call TRBJ1-1, with a possible D match to TRBD1 (6 bases). The CDR3 loop spans 11 amino acids. The germline V gene has CDR1 MNHNS and CDR2 SASEGT. V lost 5 bases and J 6 bases, leaving 7 bases between the germline ends. The CDR3 region has the DNA TGTGCCAGCAGTTACAGGGCTGAAGCTTTCTTT. It codes for CASSYRAEAFF.

This rearrangement joins TRBV4-2 to TRBJ2-7; a possible D gene is TRBD1 (7 bases). Trimming shortened V by 1 base and J by 5 bases, and 15 bases separated the two germline ends. Germline loops: CDR1 LGHNA, CDR2 YNFKEQ. This CDR3 is built from 15 residues. CDR3: CASSQAPRGVDEQYF. In nucleotides, the CDR3 is TGTGCCAGCAGCCAAGCCCCCAGGGGGGTCGACGAGCAGTACTTC.

V is TRBV5-6 and J is TRBJ1-1, with D perhaps TRBD1 (5 bases). Trimming took 1 base from V and 4 from J, leaving 11 bases between them. Germline V gene lookup returns CDR1 SGHDT and CDR2 YYEEEE. The length of the CDR3 is 14 residues. CDR3 residues: CASSLPIGGTEAFF. In DNA form, the CDR3 reads TGTGCCAGCAGCTTGCCGATCGGGGGCACTGAAGCTTTCTTT.

The rearrangement uses TRBV10-3 and TRBJ2-7; maybe TRBD1 (6 bases). The V gene's germline CDR1 is ENHRY and CDR2 SYGVKD. V lost 5 bases, J lost 2 bases, and 13 bases lay in between. The CDR3 has 14 amino acids. CDR3: CAISTGRGTYEQYF. CDR3 DNA: TGTGCCATCAGTACAGGGCGAGGGACCTACGAGCAGTACTTC.

V usage is TRBV15 and J usage is TRBJ2-1, with 7 bases fitting TRBD2. This CDR3 region has 14 residues. Trimming removed 6 bases from V and 5 bases from J; junction bases left unmatched: 7. Germline assignment: CDR1 LNHNV and CDR2 YYDKDF (reference sequence). The CDR3 here is CATSWEGVDNEQFF. CDR3 nucleotides: TGTGCCACCAGTTGGGAGGGCGTAGACAATGAGCAGTTCTTC.

The chain carries TRBV18 and TRBJ1-1; D possibly corresponds to TRBD1 (6 bases). Trimming took 1 base from V and 1 from J, leaving 7 bases between them. Germline CDR1 reads KGHSH; CDR2 reads LQKENI. The CDR3 loop spans 14 amino acids. The DNA of the CDR3 is TGTGCCAGCTCACCACGGACAGAGAACACTGAAGCTTTCTTT. Amino acids: CASSPRTENTEAFF.

The chain couples TRBV18 to TRBJ2-7; D gene ambiguous. The germline V gene encodes CDR1 KGHSH and CDR2 LQKENI. CDR3 size: 13 residues. Trimming took 2 bases from V and 1 from J, leaving 6 bases between them. CDR3 protein: CASSPAESYEQYF. The CDR3 nucleotides are TGTGCCAGCTCACCAGCGGAGTCCTACGAGCAGTACTTC.

The chain couples TRBV7-6 to TRBJ2-5, with 8 bases fitting TRBD1. CDR1 is SGHVS, CDR2 FNYEAQ, per germline. Trimming at V came to 7 bases and at J to 4 bases, leaving 11 bases not matched to a gene. This CDR3 spans 15 amino acids. For the CDR3, the DNA is TGTGCCAGCATCCCCACCGGGACAGGCATAGAGACCCAGTACTTC. Protein sequence: CASIPTGTGIETQYF.

This clone was observed a handful of times. V usage is TRBV5-1 and J usage is TRBJ2-5; tentatively, D is TRBD2 (6 bases). This CDR3 is 13 amino acids long. The V gene's germline CDR1 is SGHRS and CDR2 YFSETQ. Trimming took 7 bases from V and 5 from J, leaving 15 bases between them. CDR3 in DNA: TGCGCCAGCGCCCCTGTCGGGAGTGAGACCCAGTACTTC. This sequence encodes CASAPVGSETQYF.

The chain combines TRBV7-9 with TRBJ2-5, with TRBD1 identical over 10 bases. J lost 5 bases, V lost 5 bases, and 8 bases had no gene match. This CDR3 region has 15 residues. Germline CDR1 and CDR2: SEHNR and FQNEAQ (reference sequence). The CDR3: CASSARQGAGETQYF. CDR3 DNA sequence: TGTGCCAGCAGCGCAAGACAGGGGGCAGGGGAGACCCAGTACTTC.